These T cell receptor beta chains were read from a single sample in a study of Ad26.COV2.S vaccination and SARS-CoV-2 variants. The repertoire was sequenced with immunoSEQ multiplex PCR; TCRdb's copy has only in-frame clones and lacks some. The sample consists of hundreds of thousands of clones, approximately 92% of them appearing once. The input for sequencing was peripheral blood, taken in a trial of Ad26.COV2.S vaccine versus placebo. The receptors were sampled from a person between 18 and 59 years old who received the Ad26.COV2.S COVID-19 vaccine or a placebo. CDR3s include the opening cysteine and the closing phenylalanine or tryptophan. The D gene is left open where the match is weak. Clone size, where shown, is once, few, many, or a class for clones that have expanded.

d_call,v_call,clone_size,cdr3_length,j_call,cdr3_aa,cdr3_nt
TRBD1,TRBV7-9,NA,15,TRBJ1-1,CASSLARDRGTEAFF,TGTGCCAGCAGCTTAGCGCGGGACAGGGGGACGGAAGCTTTCTTT
NA,TRBV6-2/TRBV6-3,NA,12,TRBJ2-7,CASSNSAYEQYF,TGTGCCAGCAGCAACAGTGCCTACGAGCAGTACTTC
NA,TRBV7-8,few,13,TRBJ2-3,CASSPTYTDTQYF,TGTGCCAGCAGCCCGACTTACACAGATACGCAGTATTTT
NA,TRBV12-5,NA,15,TRBJ2-6,CASAIGDSGANVLTF,TGTGCTAGTGCCATAGGGGACTCTGGGGCCAACGTCCTGACTTTC
NA,TRBV4-1,NA,14,TRBJ2-2,CASSPLSWTGELFF,TGCGCCAGCAGCCCTCTCTCGTGGACCGGGGAGCTGTTTTTT
TRBD2,TRBV10-2,NA,16,TRBJ2-3,CASSGLLAMSTDTQYF,TGCGCCAGCAGTGGCCTACTAGCGATGAGCACAGATACGCAGTATTTT
NA,TRBV19,NA,15,TRBJ1-2,CASSPDVGLRFGYTF,TGTGCCAGTAGTCCAGACGTCGGTCTTCGGTTTGGCTACACCTTC
NA,TRBV12-3/TRBV12-4,NA,13,TRBJ1-4,CASSPTGEIRLFF,TGTGCCAGCAGTCCCACCGGGGAGATCCGGCTGTTTTTT
NA,TRBV28,NA,13,TRBJ2-5,CASSLDAFWTQYF,TGTGCCAGCAGTCTAGATGCGTTCTGGACCCAGTACTTC
TRBD2,TRBV13,once,21,TRBJ2-2,CASSLEPRTSGSLVNTGELFF,TGTGCCAGCAGCTTAGAACCCCGGACTAGCGGGAGTCTCGTGAACACCGGGGAGCTGTTTTTT
TRBD2,TRBV2,NA,14,TRBJ2-3,CATSLAGVTDTQYF,TGTGCCACGAGTCTAGCGGGAGTAACAGATACGCAGTATTTT
TRBD1,TRBV5-1,NA,16,TRBJ2-2,CASSPGEGASSGELFF,TGCGCCAGCAGCCCGGGTGAGGGGGCAAGTTCCGGGGAGCTGTTTTTT
NA,TRBV7-3,NA,13,TRBJ1-1,CASSLSRNTEAFF,TGTGCCAGCAGCTTAAGTAGGAACACTGAAGCTTTCTTT
NA,TRBV7-3,NA,13,TRBJ2-1,CASSPSSYNEQFF,TGTGCCAGCAGCCCGAGCTCCTACAATGAGCAGTTCTTC
NA,TRBV6-2/TRBV6-3,NA,14,TRBJ2-1,CASSYDGNDNEQFF,TGTGCCAGCAGTTACGACGGGAACGACAATGAGCAGTTCTTC